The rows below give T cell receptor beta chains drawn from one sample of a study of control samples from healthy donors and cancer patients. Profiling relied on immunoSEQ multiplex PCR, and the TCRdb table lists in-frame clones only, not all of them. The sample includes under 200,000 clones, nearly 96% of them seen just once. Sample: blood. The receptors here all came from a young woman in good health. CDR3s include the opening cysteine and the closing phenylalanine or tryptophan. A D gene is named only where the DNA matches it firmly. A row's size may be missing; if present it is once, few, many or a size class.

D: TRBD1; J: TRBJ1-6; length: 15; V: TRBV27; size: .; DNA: TGTGCCAGCAGCCTCGACAGGGGGTATAATTCACCCCTCCACTTT; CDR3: CASSLDRGYNSPLHF
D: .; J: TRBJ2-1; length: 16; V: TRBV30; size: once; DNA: TGTGCCTGGAGTGTTGGGCAGGCGAGCTCCTACAATGAGCAGTTCTTC; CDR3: CAWSVGQASSYNEQFF
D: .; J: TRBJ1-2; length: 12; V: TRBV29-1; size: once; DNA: TGCAGCGTCTATGACACCGACTATGGCTACACCTTC; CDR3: CSVYDTDYGYTF
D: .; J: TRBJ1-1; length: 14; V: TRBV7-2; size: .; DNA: TGTGCCAGCAGTCTCGCAGGGGCGGTCACTGAAGCTTTCTTT; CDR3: CASSLAGAVTEAFF
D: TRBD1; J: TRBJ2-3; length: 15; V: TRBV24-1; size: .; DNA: TGTGCCACCAGTGATTTGCGGACAGGGGCAGCTACGCAGTATTTT; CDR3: CATSDLRTGAATQYF
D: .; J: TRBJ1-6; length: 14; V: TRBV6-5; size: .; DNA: TGTGCCAGCAAGACTCACACTCTTAATTCACCCCTCCACTTT; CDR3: CASKTHTLNSPLHF
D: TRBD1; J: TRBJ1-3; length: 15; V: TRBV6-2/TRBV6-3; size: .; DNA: TGTGCCAGCAGTCGGACAGGATTGTCTGGAAACACCATATATTTT; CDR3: CASSRTGLSGNTIYF
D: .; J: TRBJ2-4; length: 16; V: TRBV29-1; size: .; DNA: TGCAGCGTTGAAGATCAGGGTGCCTCCGCCAAAAACATTCAGTACTTC; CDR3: CSVEDQGASAKNIQYF
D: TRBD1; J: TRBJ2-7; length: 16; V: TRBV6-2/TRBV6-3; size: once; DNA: TGTGCCAGCAGCCGGACCGGGACAGGGCGTTTCTACGAGCAGTACTTC; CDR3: CASSRTGTGRFYEQYF
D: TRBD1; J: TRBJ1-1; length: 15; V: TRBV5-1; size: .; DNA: TGCGCCAGCAGCTTGGCGACAGGGGGCTACACTGAAGCTTTCTTT; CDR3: CASSLATGGYTEAFF
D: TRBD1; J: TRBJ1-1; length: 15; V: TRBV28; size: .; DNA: TGTGCCAGCAGTTTATTGGGGGCAGGGGGCACTGAAGCTTTCTTT; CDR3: CASSLLGAGGTEAFF
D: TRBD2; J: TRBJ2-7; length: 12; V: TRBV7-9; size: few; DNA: TGTGCCAGCAGCCTTAGCGGGAACGAGCAGTACTTC; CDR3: CASSLSGNEQYF
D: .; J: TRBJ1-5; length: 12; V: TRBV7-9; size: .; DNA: TGTGCCAGCAGCTTAGGGATTCAGCCCCAGCATTTT; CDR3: CASSLGIQPQHF
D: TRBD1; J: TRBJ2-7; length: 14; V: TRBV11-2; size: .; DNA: TGTGCCAGCAGCTTAGCGGGACAGACCTACGAGCAGTACTTC; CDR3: CASSLAGQTYEQYF
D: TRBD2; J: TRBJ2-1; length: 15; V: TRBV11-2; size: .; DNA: TGTGCCAGCAGCCTCGAGCGGGGGGCCTACAATGAGCAGTTCTTC; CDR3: CASSLERGAYNEQFF
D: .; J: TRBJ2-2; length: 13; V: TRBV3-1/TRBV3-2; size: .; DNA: TGTGCCAGCTGCGGGATAAACACCGGGGAGCTGTTTTTT; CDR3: CASCGINTGELFF
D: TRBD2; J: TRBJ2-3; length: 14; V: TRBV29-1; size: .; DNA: TGCAGCGTGGAGACTAGCGGACGCACAGATACGCAGTATTTT; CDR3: CSVETSGRTDTQYF
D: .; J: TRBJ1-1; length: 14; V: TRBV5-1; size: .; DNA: TGCGCCAGCAGCAGTCAGGCGTCCTGGAGTGAAGCTTTCTTT; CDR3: CASSSQASWSEAFF
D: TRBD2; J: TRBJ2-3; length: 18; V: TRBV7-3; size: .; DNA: TGTGCCAGCAGCTTAACCCCAACTAGCGGGAGAATCACAGATACGCAGTATTTT; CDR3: CASSLTPTSGRITDTQYF
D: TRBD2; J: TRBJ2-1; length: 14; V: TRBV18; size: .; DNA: TGTGCCAGCCACGCTAGCGGGGACAACAATGAGCAGTTCTTC; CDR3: CASHASGDNNEQFF
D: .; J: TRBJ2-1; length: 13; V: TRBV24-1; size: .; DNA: TGTGCCAGCGCCGGTTCGAGGTTGAATGAGCAGTTCTTC; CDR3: CASAGSRLNEQFF
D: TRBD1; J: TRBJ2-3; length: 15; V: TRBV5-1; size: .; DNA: TGCGCCAGCAGCTTGGGGGGACAGGGGACAGATACGCAGTATTTT; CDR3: CASSLGGQGTDTQYF
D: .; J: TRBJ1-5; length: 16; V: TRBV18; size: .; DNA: TGTGCCAGCTCACCTAGACAGACAAATAGCAATCAGCCCCAGCATTTT; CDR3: CASSPRQTNSNQPQHF
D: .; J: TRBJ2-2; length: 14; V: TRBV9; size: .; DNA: TGTGCCAGCAGCGTAGCGCCAAACACCGGGGAGCTGTTTTTT; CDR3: CASSVAPNTGELFF
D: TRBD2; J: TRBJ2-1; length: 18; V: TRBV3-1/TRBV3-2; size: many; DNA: TGTGCCAGCAGCCAAGATTGGGGACTAGCGGGAGGATCGGATGAGCAGTTCTTC; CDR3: CASSQDWGLAGGSDEQFF
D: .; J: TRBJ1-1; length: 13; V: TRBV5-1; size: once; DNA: TGCGCCAGCAGCACGAATGTAGCCACTGAAGCTTTCTTT; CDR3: CASSTNVATEAFF
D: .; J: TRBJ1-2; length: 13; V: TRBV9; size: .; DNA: TGTGCCAGCAGCGCAGCCGGAAGCTATGGCTACACCTTC; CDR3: CASSAAGSYGYTF
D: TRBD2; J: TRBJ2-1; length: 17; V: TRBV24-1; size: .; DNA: TGTGCCACCAGTGGTCTAGCGGAGACGGGGGGGTACAATGAGCAGTTCTTC; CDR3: CATSGLAETGGYNEQFF
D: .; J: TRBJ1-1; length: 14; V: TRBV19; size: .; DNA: TGTGCCAGTACCGACTCGACAGGAAACACTGAAGCTTTCTTT; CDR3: CASTDSTGNTEAFF
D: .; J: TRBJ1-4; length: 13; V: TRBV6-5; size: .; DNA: TGTGCCTCGGGCCTGAGTGGGGATGAAAAACTGTTTTTT; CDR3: CASGLSGDEKLFF
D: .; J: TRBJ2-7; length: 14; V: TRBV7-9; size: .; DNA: TGTGCCAGCAGCTTACGAGAGAGCTCCTACGAGCAGTACTTC; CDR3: CASSLRESSYEQYF
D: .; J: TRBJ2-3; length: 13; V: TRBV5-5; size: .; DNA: TGTGCCAGCAGTCGCTTACCTCGAGATACGCAGTATTTT; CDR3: CASSRLPRDTQYF
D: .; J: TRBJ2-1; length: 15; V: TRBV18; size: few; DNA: TGTGCCAGCTCACCGGGTAGCGGCGATTCAAATGAGCAGTTCTTC; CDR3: CASSPGSGDSNEQFF
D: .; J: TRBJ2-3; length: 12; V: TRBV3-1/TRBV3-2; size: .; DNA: TGTGCCAGCAGCCGCCTGGGGGTGACGCAGTATTTT; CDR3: CASSRLGVTQYF
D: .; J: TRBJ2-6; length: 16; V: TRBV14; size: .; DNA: TGTGCCAGCAGCCAAGGCCGGATCTCTGGGGCCAACGTCCTGACTTTC; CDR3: CASSQGRISGANVLTF
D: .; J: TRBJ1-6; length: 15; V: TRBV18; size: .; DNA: TGTGCCAGCTCACCAGATCTGGGGGCGAATTCACCCCTCCACTTT; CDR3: CASSPDLGANSPLHF
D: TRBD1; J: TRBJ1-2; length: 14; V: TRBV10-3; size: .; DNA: TGTGCCATCAGTGGTTCAGGGGGGAGCGGCGGCTACACCTTC; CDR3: CAISGSGGSGGYTF
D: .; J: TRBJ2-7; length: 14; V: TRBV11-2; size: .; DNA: TGTGCCAGCAGCTTAGGAGGGGCGTCCTACGAGCAGTACTTC; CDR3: CASSLGGASYEQYF
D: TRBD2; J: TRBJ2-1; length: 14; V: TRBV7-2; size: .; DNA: TGTGCCAGCGCCGGGACTAGCTTCTACAATGAGCAGTTCTTC; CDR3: CASAGTSFYNEQFF
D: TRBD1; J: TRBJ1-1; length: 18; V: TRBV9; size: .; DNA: TGTGCCAGCAGCGCTCCCCGGGGACAGGGGGGTTTAAGCACTGAAGCTTTCTTT; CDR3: CASSAPRGQGGLSTEAFF
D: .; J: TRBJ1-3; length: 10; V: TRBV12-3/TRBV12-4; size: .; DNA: TGTGCCAGCAGTAGAAACACCATATATTTT; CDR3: CASSRNTIYF
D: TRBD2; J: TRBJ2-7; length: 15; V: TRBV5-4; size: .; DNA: TGTGCCAGCAGCTTCGGGACTAGCGGGAACTACGAGCAGTACTTC; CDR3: CASSFGTSGNYEQYF
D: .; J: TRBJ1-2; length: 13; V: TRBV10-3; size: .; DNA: TGTGCCATCAGTGAAAGCCCCAACTATGGCTACACCTTC; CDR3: CAISESPNYGYTF
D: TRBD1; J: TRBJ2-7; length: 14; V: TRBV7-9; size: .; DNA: TGTGCCAGCAGCCATGGACAGGGAATGGGCGAGCAGTACTTC; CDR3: CASSHGQGMGEQYF
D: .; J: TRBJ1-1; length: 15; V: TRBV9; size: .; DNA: TGTGCCAGCAGCGTAGTGGGGGAGGTAAGCACTGAAGCTTTCTTT; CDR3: CASSVVGEVSTEAFF
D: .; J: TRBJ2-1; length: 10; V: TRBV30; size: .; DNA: TGTGCCTGGAGTGTAGGTGTTGTGTTCTTC; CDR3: CAWSVGVVFF
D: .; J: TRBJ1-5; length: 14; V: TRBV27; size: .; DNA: TGTGCCAGCAGGGGGGGGCAGGGAGGTCAGCCCCAGCATTTT; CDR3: CASRGGQGGQPQHF
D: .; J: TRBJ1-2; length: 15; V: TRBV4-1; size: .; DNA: TGCGCCAGCAGCCAGACCGGGGCCAGCCCGTATGGCTACACCTTC; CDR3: CASSQTGASPYGYTF
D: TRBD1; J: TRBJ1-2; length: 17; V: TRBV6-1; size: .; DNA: TGTGCCAGCAGTGAAGGTGACAGGGAGGTTCCCTTTTATGGCTACACCTTC; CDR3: CASSEGDREVPFYGYTF
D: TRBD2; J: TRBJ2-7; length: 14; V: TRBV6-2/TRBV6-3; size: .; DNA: TGTGCCAGCAGTCTTAGCGGGAGCTCCTACGAGCAGTACTTC; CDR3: CASSLSGSSYEQYF